This T cell receptor (beta chain) was obtained from a study of blood T cell repertoires in COVID-19. About the study: T cells, B-cell-depleted T cells, or PBMCs supplied cDNA or gDNA.

Assay used: immunoSEQ multiplex PCR; TCRdb lists only in-frame clones, some missing. The sample records approximately 76,000 clones, more than 75% being singletons. CDR3 length: 17 residues. Looked up from germline, CDR1 is MNHEY and CDR2 is SMNVEV (reference sequence). V lost 7 bases to trimming and J lost 3 bases, with 25 bases between them. The genes are TRBV27 and TRBJ2-7; tentative D call: TRBD1 (5 bases). The sequence was obtained from a woman aged 55-70 years with acute or convalescent COVID-19. The sequencing sample was made of peripheral blood. CDR3 amino acids: CASTKNMGSRRGYEQYF. The CDR3 nucleotides read TGTGCCAGCACAAAGAACATGGGGTCGAGAAGGGGCTACGAGCAGTACTTC.